The present T cell receptor beta chain was sequenced within a study of cytomegalovirus exposure and HLA in healthy donors. TCRdb's table, derived via immunoSEQ multiplex PCR, lists solely in-frame clones and lacks some. Seen here are around 170,000 clones, roughly 85% observed once, and the top ten hold roughly 15%. Trimming stripped 6 bases from V and 3 bases from J, with 20 bases between. Germline V gene lookup returns CDR1 MDHEN and CDR2 SYDVKM. The CDR3 runs 16 residues. The sequence was obtained from a man younger than 30 in good health and CMV-seropositive. The rearrangement links TRBV28 to TRBJ1-2; D is unresolved. Sequenced: PBMCs. CDR3: CASSSWAVGGDYGYTF. DNA of the CDR3: TGTGCCAGCAGCTCATGGGCCGTGGGCGGGGACTATGGCTACACCTTC.